The clone carrying this T cell receptor (beta chain) was recorded at least ten times. Its antigen is undetermined. HTBI primers from iRepertoire and Arm-PCR of CDR3 regions yielded the TCR beta libraries. Each CDR3 protein is one row after TCRdb ran MiXCR on the multiplex PCR reads. The data show about 320,000 distinct CDR3 sequences, 15% to 20% seen once. Stated time point: newly diagnosed GD, antithyroid drugs for less than 3 months. The TCR library was made from RNA that had been extracted from PBMCs in TRIzol. Patients hailed from an endocrinology department in Xi'an, China. The data derive from a study of regulatory T cells in long-lasting Graves disease. Looking at the study overall: Less than 3 months of antithyroid drugs had been taken by newly diagnosed Graves' patients.

Study observations and caveats: Persistent disease preferred TRBV28, TRBJ1-2 and TRBJ2-5. New patients shared fewer public clonotypes (about 1,000) than persistent patients did (about 2,700).

The CDR3 is 14 residues long. CDR1 is SGHAT, CDR2 FQNNGV, per germline. V was shortened by 5 bases and J by 10 bases, with 18 bases between the two germline ends. Specimen: peripheral blood mononuclear cells (PBMCs), collected at new diagnosis, from a patient treated with antithyroid drugs. The J gene is TRBJ2-1, the V gene TRBV11-2, with D unclear. This receptor was obtained from a female donor with Graves disease. CDR3 sequence: CASSGRESLREQFF. The CDR3 DNA reads TGTGCCAGCAGCGGCCGCGAGTCCCTAAGGGAGCAGTTCTTC.